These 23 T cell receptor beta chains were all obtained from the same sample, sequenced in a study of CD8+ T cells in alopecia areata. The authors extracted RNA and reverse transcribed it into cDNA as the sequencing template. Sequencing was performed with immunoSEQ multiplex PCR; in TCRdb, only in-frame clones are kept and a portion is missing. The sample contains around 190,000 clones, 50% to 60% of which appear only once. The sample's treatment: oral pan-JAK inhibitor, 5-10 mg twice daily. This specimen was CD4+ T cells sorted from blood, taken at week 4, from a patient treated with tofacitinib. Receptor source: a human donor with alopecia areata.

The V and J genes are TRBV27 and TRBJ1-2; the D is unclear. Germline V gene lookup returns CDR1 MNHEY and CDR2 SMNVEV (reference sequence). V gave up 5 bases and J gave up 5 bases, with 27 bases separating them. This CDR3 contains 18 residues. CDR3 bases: TGTGCCAGCAGTGAGTCAGTCGTAGCCCTGGAGCAAGGATATGGCTACACCTTC. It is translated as CASSESVVALEQGYGYTF.

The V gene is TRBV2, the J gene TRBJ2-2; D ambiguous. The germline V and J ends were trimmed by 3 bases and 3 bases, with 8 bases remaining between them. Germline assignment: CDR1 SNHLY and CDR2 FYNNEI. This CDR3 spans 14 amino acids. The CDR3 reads CASSEAPHTGELFF. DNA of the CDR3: TGTGCCAGCAGTGAGGCACCGCACACCGGGGAGCTGTTTTTT.

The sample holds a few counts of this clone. The DNA of the CDR3 is TGCGCCAGCAGCTTGGGAGGGGTTGGGGCCAACGTCCTGACTTTC. The encoded protein is CASSLGGVGANVLTF. The chain couples TRBV5-1 to TRBJ2-6; D is possibly TRBD1 or TRBD2 (5 bases each). This CDR3 is 15 amino acids long. V lost 0 bases and J 3 bases, leaving 7 bases between the germline ends. CDR1 is SGHRS, CDR2 YFSETQ, per germline.

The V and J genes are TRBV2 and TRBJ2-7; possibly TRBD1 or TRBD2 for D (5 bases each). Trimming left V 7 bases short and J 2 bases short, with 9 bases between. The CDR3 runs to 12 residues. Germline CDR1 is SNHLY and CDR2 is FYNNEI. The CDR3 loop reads CASTEGPYEQYF. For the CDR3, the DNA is TGTGCCAGCACAGAGGGGCCCTACGAGCAGTACTTC.

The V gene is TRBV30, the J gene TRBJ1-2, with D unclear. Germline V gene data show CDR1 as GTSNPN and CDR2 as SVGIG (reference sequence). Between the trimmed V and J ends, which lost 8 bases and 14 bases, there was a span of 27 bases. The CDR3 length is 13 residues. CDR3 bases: TGTGCCCGGGAAGAGTTCCGGTCGGGCCATCGGACCTTC. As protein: CAREEFRSGHRTF. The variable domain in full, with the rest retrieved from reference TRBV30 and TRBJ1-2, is SQTIHQWPATLVQPVGSPLSLECTVEGTSNPNLYWYRQAAGRGLQLLFYSVGIGQISSEVPQNLSASRPQDRQFILSSKKLLLSDSGFYLCAREEFRSGHRTFGSGTRLTVV.

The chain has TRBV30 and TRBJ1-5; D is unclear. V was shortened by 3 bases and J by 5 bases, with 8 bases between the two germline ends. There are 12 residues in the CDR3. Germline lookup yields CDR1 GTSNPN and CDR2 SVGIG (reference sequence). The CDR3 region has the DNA TGTGCCTGGAGCAAGTCCTATCAGCCCCAGCATTTT. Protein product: CAWSKSYQPQHF.

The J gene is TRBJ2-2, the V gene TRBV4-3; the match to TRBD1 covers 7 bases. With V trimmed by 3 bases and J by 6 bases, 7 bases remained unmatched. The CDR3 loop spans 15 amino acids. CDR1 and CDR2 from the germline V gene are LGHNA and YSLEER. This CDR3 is CASSHATGWAGELFF. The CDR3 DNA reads TGCGCCAGCAGCCATGCGACAGGGTGGGCCGGGGAGCTGTTTTTT.

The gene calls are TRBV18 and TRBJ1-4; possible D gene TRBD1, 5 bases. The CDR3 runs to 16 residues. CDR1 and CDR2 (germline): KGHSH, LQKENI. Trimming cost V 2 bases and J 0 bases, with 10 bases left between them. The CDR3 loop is CASSPRLGATNEKLFF. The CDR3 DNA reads TGTGCCAGCTCACCAAGGTTAGGGGCAACTAATGAAAAACTGTTTTTT.

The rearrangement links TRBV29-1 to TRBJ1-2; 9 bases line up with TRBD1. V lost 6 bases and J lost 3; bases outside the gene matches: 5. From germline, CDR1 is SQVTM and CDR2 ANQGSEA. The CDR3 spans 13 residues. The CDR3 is CSVGDRVDYGYTF. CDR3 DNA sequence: TGCAGCGTGGGGGACAGGGTGGACTATGGCTACACCTTC.

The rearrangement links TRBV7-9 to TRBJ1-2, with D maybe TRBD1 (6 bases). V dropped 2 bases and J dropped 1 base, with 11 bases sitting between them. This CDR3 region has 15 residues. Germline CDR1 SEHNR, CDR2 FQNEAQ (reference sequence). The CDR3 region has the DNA TGTGCCAGCAGCTTACGGACAGCCCGTAACTATGGCTACACCTTC. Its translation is CASSLRTARNYGYTF. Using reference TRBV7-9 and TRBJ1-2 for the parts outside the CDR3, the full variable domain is DTGVSQNPRHKITKRGQNVTFRCDPISEHNRLYWYRQTLGQGPEFLTYFQNEAQLEKSRLLSDRFSAERPKGSFSTLEIQRTEQGDSAMYLCASSLRTARNYGYTFGSGTRLTVV.

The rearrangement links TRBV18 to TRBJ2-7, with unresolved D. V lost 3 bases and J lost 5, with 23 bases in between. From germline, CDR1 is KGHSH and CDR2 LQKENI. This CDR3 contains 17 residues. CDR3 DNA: TGTGCCAGCTCACCTGCGCGGCGACCAACCGCCCCACACGAGCAGTACTTC. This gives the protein CASSPARRPTAPHEQYF. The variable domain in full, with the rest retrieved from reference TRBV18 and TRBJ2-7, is NAGVMQNPRHLVRRRGQEARLRCSPMKGHSHVYWYRQLPEEGLKFMVYLQKENIIDESGMPKERFSAEFPKEGPSILRIQQVVRGDSAAYFCASSPARRPTAPHEQYFGPGTRLTVT.

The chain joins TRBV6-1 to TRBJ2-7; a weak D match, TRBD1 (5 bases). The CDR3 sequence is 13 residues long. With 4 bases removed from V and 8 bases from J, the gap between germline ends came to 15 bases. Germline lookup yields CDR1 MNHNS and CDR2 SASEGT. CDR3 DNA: TGTGCCAGCAGTGTTGGGGCGGAAATCAAGCAGTACTTC. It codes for CASSVGAEIKQYF.

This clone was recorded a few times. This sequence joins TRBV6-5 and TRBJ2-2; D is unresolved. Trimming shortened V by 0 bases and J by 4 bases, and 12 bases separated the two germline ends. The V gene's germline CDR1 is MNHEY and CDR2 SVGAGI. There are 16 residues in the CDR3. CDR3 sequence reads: CASSYSPDPSTGELFF. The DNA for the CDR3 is TGTGCCAGCAGTTACTCCCCGGACCCGAGCACCGGGGAGCTGTTTTTT.

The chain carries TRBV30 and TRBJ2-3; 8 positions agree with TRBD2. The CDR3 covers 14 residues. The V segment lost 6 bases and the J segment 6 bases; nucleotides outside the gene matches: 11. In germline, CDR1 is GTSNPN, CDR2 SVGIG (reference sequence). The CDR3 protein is CACPGSGRSDTQYF. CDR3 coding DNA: TGTGCCTGCCCAGGGAGCGGGAGATCGGATACGCAGTATTTT. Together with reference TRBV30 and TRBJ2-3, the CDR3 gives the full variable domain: SQTIHQWPATLVQPVGSPLSLECTVEGTSNPNLYWYRQAAGRGLQLLFYSVGIGQISSEVPQNLSASRPQDRQFILSSKKLLLSDSGFYLCACPGSGRSDTQYFGPGTRLTVL.

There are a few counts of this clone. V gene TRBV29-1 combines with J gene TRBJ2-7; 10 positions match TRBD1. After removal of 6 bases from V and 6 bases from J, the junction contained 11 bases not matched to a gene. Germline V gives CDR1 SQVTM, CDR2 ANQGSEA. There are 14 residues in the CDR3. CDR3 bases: TGCAGCGTGTTGGGACAGGGGAACTTCGTCGAGCAGTACTTC. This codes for CSVLGQGNFVEQYF.

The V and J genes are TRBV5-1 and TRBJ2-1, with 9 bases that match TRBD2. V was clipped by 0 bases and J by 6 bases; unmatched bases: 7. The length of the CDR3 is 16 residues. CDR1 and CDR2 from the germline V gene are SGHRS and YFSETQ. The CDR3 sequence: CASSLVVSGSGNEQFF. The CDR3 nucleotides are TGCGCCAGCAGCTTGGTTGTTAGCGGGAGTGGCAATGAGCAGTTCTTC.

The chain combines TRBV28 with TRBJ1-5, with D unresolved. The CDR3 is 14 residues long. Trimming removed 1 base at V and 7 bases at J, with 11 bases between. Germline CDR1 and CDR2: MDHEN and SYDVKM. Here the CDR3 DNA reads TGTGCCAGCAGTTTATTGTTAGGTGGCCAGCCCCAGCATTTT. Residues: CASSLLLGGQPQHF.

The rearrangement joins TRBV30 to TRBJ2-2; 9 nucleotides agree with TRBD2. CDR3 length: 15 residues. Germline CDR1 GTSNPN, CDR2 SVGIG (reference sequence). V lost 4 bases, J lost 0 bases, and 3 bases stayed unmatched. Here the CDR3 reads CAWKLAGSNTGELFF. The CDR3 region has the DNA TGTGCCTGGAAACTAGCGGGTTCGAACACCGGGGAGCTGTTTTTT.

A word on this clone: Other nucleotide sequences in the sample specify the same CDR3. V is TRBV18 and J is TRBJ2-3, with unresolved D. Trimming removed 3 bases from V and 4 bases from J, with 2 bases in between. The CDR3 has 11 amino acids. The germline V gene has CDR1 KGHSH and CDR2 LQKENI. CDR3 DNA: TGTGCCAGCTCACCTTCAGATACGCAGTATTTT. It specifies CASSPSDTQYF.

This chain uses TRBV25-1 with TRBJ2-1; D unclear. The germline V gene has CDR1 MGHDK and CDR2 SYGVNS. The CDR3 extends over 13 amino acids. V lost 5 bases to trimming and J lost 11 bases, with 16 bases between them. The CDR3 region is CASSTPGQDKQFF. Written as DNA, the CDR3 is TGTGCCAGCAGTACCCCCGGGCAGGATAAGCAGTTCTTC.

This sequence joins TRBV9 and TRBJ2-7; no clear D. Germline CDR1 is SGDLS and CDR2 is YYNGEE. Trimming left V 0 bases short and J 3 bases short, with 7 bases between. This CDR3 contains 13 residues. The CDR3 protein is CASSVGLLYEQYF. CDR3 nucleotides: TGTGCCAGCAGCGTAGGTCTCCTCTACGAGCAGTACTTC.

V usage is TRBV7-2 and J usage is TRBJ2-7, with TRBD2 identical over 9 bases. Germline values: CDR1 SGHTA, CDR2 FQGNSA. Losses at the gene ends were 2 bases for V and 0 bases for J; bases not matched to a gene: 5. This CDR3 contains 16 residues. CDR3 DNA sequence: TGTGCCAGCAGCTTATATCGCGGGAGGGCCTCCTACGAGCAGTACTTC. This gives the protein CASSLYRGRASYEQYF. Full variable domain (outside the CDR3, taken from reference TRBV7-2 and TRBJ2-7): GAGVSQSPSNKVTEKGKDVELRCDPISGHTALYWYRQSLGQGLEFLIYFQGNSAPDKSGLPSDRFSAERTGGSVSTLTIQRTQQEDSAVYLCASSLYRGRASYEQYFGPGTRLTVT.

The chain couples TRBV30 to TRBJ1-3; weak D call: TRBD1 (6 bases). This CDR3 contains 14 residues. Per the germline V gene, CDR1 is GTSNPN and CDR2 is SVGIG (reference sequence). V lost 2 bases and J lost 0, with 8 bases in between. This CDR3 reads CAWSTGSSGNTIYF. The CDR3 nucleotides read TGTGCCTGGAGTACAGGGAGCTCTGGAAACACCATATATTTT.